A selection of T cell receptor beta chains follows, all from one sample in a study of blood T cells in healthy people across ages. TCRdb re-called the 5' RACE reads through MiXCR, storing one row per CDR3 protein. The table records 1.5 million to 2 million distinct CDR3 sequences, roughly 30% of them present only once. Material for sequencing was blood. These receptors came from a woman aged 25 to 39 in good health. Both conserved end residues are part of each CDR3. The D gene is left open where the match is weak. The listing skips clone size in some rows; elsewhere it reads once, few, many or a size class.

CDR3 protein | CDR3 DNA | clone size | J gene | V gene | D gene
CASSLTGPREPQHF | TGCGCCAGCAGCTTGACAGGGCCCAGGGAGCCCCAGCATTTT | few | TRBJ1-5 | TRBV5-1 | .
CASSYPNEDTQYF | TGTGCCAGCAGTTACCCTAACGAAGATACGCAGTATTTT | . | TRBJ2-3 | TRBV6-2/TRBV6-3 | .
CASSEAGSGPLINYGYTF | TGTGCCAGCAGTGAAGCTGGGTCCGGCCCCCTGATTAATTATGGCTACACCTTC | few | TRBJ1-2 | TRBV2 | .
CSARQPPNYGYTF | TGCAGTGCGCGACAGCCCCCCAACTATGGCTACACCTTC | . | TRBJ1-2 | TRBV20-1 | .
CASKVGVEGSSYEQYF | TGTGCCAGCAAAGTGGGGGTTGAGGGGTCCTCCTACGAGCAGTACTTC | once | TRBJ2-7 | TRBV12-3/TRBV12-4 | .
CASSVLQGFYGYTF | TGTGCCAGCAGCGTTTTACAGGGATTCTATGGCTACACCTTC | . | TRBJ1-2 | TRBV13 | .
CATGTSGGYNEQFF | TGTGCCACGGGGACTAGCGGGGGGTACAATGAGCAGTTCTTC | few | TRBJ2-1 | TRBV12-3/TRBV12-4 | TRBD2
CASSLTSNPGELFF | TGTGCCAGCTCATTAACCTCAAACCCCGGGGAGCTGTTTTTT | few | TRBJ2-2 | TRBV18 | .
CSARDSGDLAPGTDTQYF | TGCAGTGCTAGAGATTCGGGAGACTTGGCCCCCGGTACAGATACGCAGTATTTT | . | TRBJ2-3 | TRBV20-1 | .
CSFRAPDERYF | TGCAGCTTTCGCGCCCCCGACGAGCGGTACTTC | . | TRBJ2-7 | TRBV20-1 | .
CSARVWGQGGYTF | TGCAGTGCTAGAGTATGGGGCCAGGGTGGCTACACCTTC | . | TRBJ1-2 | TRBV20-1 | .
CASSTGIGNNEQFF | TGTGCCAGCAGTACCGGGATAGGCAACAATGAGCAGTTCTTC | few | TRBJ2-1 | TRBV7-3 | .
CSAPTGILREAQYF | TGCAGTGCGCCTACCGGGATCCTAAGGGAGGCCCAGTACTTC | . | TRBJ2-5 | TRBV20-1 | .
CASTETATNGQAFF | TGTGCCAGCACCGAGACAGCTACGAACGGTCAAGCTTTCTTT | . | TRBJ1-1 | TRBV7-2 | .
CASSRSAGGTGGVGGYTF | TGCGCCAGCAGCCGAAGTGCGGGGGGGACAGGGGGCGTAGGTGGCTACACCTTC | . | TRBJ1-2 | TRBV4-1 | TRBD1
CASRLSRGGTDTQYF | TGCGCCAGCAGATTGTCTCGGGGGGGCACAGATACGCAGTATTTT | . | TRBJ2-3 | TRBV5-1 | TRBD2
CSARSFPGLSYEQYF | TGCAGTGCTAGAAGTTTTCCCGGACTCTCCTACGAGCAGTACTTC | . | TRBJ2-7 | TRBV20-1 | .
CSAGGPRDEQFF | TGCAGTGCCGGGGGCCCGAGGGATGAGCAGTTCTTC | . | TRBJ2-1 | TRBV20-1 | .
CASSSWTEGEQYF | TGTGCCAGCAGTTCATGGACAGAAGGCGAGCAGTACTTC | many | TRBJ2-7 | TRBV27 | .
CASSPSAGTRVYEQYF | TGTGCCAGCAGCCCCTCCGCCGGGACAAGAGTCTACGAGCAGTACTTC | . | TRBJ2-7 | TRBV7-2 | .
CASRKTGGHTEAFF | TGTGCCAGCAGAAAGACAGGGGGCCACACTGAAGCTTTCTTT | . | TRBJ1-1 | TRBV12-3/TRBV12-4 | TRBD1
CSTQTNTGELFF | TGCAGCACACAGACGAACACCGGGGAGCTGTTTTTT | few | TRBJ2-2 | TRBV29-1 | .
CSAVRDRKPYEQYF | TGCAGTGCTGTCCGGGACAGGAAACCATACGAGCAGTACTTC | few | TRBJ2-7 | TRBV20-1 | TRBD1